Detailed here is one T cell receptor (beta chain). Its antigen is as yet unknown. Measured with immunoSEQ multiplex PCR; TCRdb has only the in-frame clones, and not every one. The sample shows approximately 340,000 clones, around 66% of them seen only once. The sample belongs to a study of cytotoxic CD8 clonotypes in ibrutinib-treated CLL. Findings and limits, study-wide: Public clonotypes were seen rarely and were contracted or stable on treatment.

Germline CDR1 and CDR2: LGHNA and YSLEER. Trimming stripped 2 bases from V and 5 bases from J, with 12 bases between. The CDR3 is made up of 15 amino acids. Material: PBMCs, obtained after 36 months of ibrutinib treatment. J is TRBJ1-4 and V is TRBV4-3, with TRBD1 as a possible D gene (6 bases). The receptor was isolated from a human donor with chronic lymphocytic leukemia. This CDR3 is CASSQPDRRNEKLFF. The CDR3, as DNA: TGCGCCAGCAGCCAACCCGACAGGAGGAATGAAAAACTGTTTTTT.